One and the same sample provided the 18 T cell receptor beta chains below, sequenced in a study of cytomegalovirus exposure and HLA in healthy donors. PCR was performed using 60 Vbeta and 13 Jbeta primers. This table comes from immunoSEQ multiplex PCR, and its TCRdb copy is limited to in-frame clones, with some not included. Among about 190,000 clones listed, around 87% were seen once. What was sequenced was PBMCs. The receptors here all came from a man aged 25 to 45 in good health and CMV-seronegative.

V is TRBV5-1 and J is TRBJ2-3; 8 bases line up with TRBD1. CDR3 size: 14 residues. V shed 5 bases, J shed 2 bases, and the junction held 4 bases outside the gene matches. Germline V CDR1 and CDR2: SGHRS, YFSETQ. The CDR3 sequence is CASRKDRVTDTQYF. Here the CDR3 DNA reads TGCGCCAGCAGGAAGGACAGGGTCACAGATACGCAGTATTTT.

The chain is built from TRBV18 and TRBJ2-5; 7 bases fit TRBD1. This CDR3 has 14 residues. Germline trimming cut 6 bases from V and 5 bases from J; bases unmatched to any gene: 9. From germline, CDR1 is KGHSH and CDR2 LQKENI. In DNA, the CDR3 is TGTGCCAGCTCTCGGCGTGAGGGGGCCGAGACCCAGTACTTC. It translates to CASSRREGAETQYF.

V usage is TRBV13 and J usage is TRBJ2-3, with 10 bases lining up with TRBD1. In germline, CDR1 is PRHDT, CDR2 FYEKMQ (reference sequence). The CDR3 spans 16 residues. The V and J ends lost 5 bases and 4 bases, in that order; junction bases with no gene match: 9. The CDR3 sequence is CASSPRDRGFSDTQYF. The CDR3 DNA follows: TGTGCCAGCAGCCCTCGGGACAGGGGTTTTTCAGATACGCAGTATTTT.

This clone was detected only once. The CDR3 bases are TGTGCCAGCAGATCGACAGGGGGGAAGCGCGAAAAACTGTTTTTT. Protein sequence: CASRSTGGKREKLFF. The J gene is TRBJ1-4, the V gene TRBV6-5; TRBD1 matches 9 bases. V shed 6 bases, J shed 8 bases, and the junction held 10 bases outside the gene matches. Looked up from germline, CDR1 is MNHEY and CDR2 is SVGAGI. The CDR3 is 15 amino acids.

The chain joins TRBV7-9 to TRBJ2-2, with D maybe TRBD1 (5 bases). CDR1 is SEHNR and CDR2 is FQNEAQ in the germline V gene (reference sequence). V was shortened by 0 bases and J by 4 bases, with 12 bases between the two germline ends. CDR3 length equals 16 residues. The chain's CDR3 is CASSLAQGASTGELFF. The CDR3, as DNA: TGTGCCAGCAGCTTAGCGCAAGGGGCCTCCACCGGGGAGCTGTTTTTT.

In DNA form, the CDR3 reads TGTGCCAGCAGGCCTGTCTGGACTAGCGGGGCCGAGATTAGCACAGATACGCAGTATTTT. Its protein product is CASRPVWTSGAEISTDTQYF. The chain couples TRBV2 to TRBJ2-3; 12 bases agree with TRBD2. Germline lookup yields CDR1 SNHLY and CDR2 FYNNEI. The V gene end was trimmed by 6 bases and the J gene end by 0 bases; junction bases not matched to a gene: 16. The CDR3 contains 20 residues.

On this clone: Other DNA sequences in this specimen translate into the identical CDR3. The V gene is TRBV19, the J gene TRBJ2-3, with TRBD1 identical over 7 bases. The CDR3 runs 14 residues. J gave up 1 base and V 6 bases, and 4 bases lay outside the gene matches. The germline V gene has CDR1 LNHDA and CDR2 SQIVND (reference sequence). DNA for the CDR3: TGTGCCAGTAGCCTTGGACAGGGCACAGATACGCAGTATTTT. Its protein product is CASSLGQGTDTQYF.

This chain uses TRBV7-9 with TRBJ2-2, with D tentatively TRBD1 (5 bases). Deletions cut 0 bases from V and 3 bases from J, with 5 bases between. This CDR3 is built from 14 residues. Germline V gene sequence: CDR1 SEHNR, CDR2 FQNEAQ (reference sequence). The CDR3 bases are TGTGCCAGCAGCTTAGCAGGGGACACCGGGGAGCTGTTTTTT. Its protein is CASSLAGDTGELFF.

The CDR3 sequence: CASSPGVTGYYEQYF. In DNA form, the CDR3 reads TGTGCCAGCAGCCCGGGGGTGACAGGGTACTACGAGCAGTACTTC. The rearrangement joins TRBV6-6 to TRBJ2-7; the D gene is possibly TRBD1 (7 bases). Germline V gives CDR1 MNHNY, CDR2 SVGAGI (reference sequence). Trimming left V 6 bases short and J 3 bases short, with 18 bases between. This CDR3 has 15 amino acids.

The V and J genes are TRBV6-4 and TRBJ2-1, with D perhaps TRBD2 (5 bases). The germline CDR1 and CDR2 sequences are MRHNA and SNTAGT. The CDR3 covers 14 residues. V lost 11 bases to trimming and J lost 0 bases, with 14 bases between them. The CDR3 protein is CASSRGDSYNEQFF. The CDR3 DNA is TGTGCCTCCTCCCGGGGTGACTCCTACAATGAGCAGTTCTTC.

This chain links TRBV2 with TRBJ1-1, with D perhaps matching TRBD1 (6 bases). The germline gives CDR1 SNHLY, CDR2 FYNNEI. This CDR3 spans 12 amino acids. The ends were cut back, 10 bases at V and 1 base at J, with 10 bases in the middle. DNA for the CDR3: TGTGCCAAACAACAGGGGAACACTGAAGCTTTCTTT. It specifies CAKQQGNTEAFF.

In DNA form, the CDR3 reads TGTGCCAGCAGTTTCTATTCTCCCTATGAGCAGTTCTTC. As protein: CASSFYSPYEQFF. The chain recombines TRBV27 with TRBJ2-1, with D hard to call. Germline V gene data show CDR1 as MNHEY and CDR2 as SMNVEV (reference sequence). The CDR3 has 13 amino acids. V lost 3 bases and J lost 8, with 11 bases in between.

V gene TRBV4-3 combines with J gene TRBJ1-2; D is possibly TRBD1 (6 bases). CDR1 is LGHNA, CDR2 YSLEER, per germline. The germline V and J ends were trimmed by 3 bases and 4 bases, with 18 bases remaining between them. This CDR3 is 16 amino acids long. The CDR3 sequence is CASSQLHGGASYGYTF. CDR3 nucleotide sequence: TGCGCCAGCAGCCAGCTTCACGGGGGGGCGAGCTATGGCTACACCTTC.

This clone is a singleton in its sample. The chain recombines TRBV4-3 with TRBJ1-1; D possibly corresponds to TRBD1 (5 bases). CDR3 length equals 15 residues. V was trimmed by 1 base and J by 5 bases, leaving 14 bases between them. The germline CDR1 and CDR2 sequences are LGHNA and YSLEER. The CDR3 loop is CASSQAGGRRTEAFF. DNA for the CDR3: TGCGCCAGCAGCCAAGCGGGGGGGAGAAGGACTGAAGCTTTCTTT.

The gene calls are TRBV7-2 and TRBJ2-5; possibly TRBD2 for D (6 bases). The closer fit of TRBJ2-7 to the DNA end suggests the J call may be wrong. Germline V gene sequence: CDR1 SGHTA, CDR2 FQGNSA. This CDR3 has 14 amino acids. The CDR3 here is CASLLGGPSYEQYF. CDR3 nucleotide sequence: TGTGCCAGCCTGTTGGGAGGCCCATCCTACGAGCAGTACTTC.

In DNA form, the CDR3 reads TGTGCCTGGAGTGCAGTCTACAGGGGAAACTCCTACAATGAGCAGTTCTTC. It encodes CAWSAVYRGNSYNEQFF. The chain has TRBV30 and TRBJ2-1, with TRBD1 identical over 7 bases. There are 17 residues in the CDR3. The V gene's germline CDR1 is GTSNPN and CDR2 SVGIG (reference sequence). J gave up 0 bases and V 1 base, and 9 bases lay outside the gene matches.

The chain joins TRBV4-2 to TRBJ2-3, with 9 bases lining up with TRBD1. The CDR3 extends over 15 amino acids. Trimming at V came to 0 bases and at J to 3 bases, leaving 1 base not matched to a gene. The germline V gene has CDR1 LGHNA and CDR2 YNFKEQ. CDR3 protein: CASSQEGTGTDTQYF. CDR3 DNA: TGTGCCAGCAGCCAAGAGGGGACAGGGACAGATACGCAGTATTTT.

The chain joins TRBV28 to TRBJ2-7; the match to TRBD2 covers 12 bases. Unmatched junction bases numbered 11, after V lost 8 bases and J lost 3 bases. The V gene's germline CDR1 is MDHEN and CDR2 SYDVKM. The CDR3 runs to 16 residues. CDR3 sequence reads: CASRGLAGHLGYEQYF. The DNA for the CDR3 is TGTGCCAGCCGCGGACTAGCGGGACATCTAGGCTACGAGCAGTACTTC.